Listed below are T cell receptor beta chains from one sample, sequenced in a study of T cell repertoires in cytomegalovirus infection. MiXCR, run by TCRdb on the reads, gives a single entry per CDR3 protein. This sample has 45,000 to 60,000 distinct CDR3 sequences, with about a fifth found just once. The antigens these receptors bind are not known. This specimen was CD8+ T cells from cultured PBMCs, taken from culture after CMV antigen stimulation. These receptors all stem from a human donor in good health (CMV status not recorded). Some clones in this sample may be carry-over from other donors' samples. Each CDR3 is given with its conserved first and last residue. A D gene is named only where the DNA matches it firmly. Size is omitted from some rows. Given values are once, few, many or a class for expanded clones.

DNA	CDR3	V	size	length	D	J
TGTGCCAGCAGTCCAGGTGGTAGGGACATAGGAGAACCCCTCCACTTT	CASSPGGRDIGEPLHF	TRBV12-3/TRBV12-4	NA	16	NA	TRBJ1-6
TGTGCCAGCAGTTCTTACGGGGGACAGGAGCACTATGGCTACACCTTC	CASSSYGGQEHYGYTF	TRBV6-6	NA	16	TRBD1	TRBJ1-2
TGTGCCAGCTCACCACTTAGGGCAGGGACTAACTATGGCTACACCTTC	CASSPLRAGTNYGYTF	TRBV18	many	16	NA	TRBJ1-2
TGTGCCAGCAGCTTGTTCGACTACGAGCAGTACTTC	CASSLFDYEQYF	TRBV5-6	few	12	NA	TRBJ2-7
TGTGCCAGCAGTGGGAGCGGGACCACAGATACGCAGTATTTT	CASSGSGTTDTQYF	TRBV6-2/TRBV6-3	few	14	TRBD2	TRBJ2-3
TGTGCCAGCACAACTTATAGACGTTCTCTGGATGAGCAGTTCTTC	CASTTYRRSLDEQFF	TRBV2	NA	15	NA	TRBJ2-1
TGTGCCAGCAGCTTGGCGGAGGGGAGAGGTGGCTACACCTTC	CASSLAEGRGGYTF	TRBV7-6	NA	14	NA	TRBJ1-2
TGCGCCAGCAGCCAAGGAGGAGACTACAATGAGCAGTTCTTC	CASSQGGDYNEQFF	TRBV4-1	NA	14	NA	TRBJ2-1
TGTGCCAGCAGTCTACAGGTTTCCTACGAGCAGTACTTC	CASSLQVSYEQYF	TRBV28	NA	13	NA	TRBJ2-7
TGTGCCAGCCAGGACAACTACAACACCGGGGAGCTGTTTTTT	CASQDNYNTGELFF	TRBV7-8	few	14	NA	TRBJ2-2
TGCAGTGATTACACTGATCGGTACCAAGAGACCCAGTACTTC	CSDYTDRYQETQYF	TRBV20-1	NA	14	NA	TRBJ2-5
TGTGCCACCCACAGGGGTAACTATGGCTACACCTTC	CATHRGNYGYTF	TRBV6-8	NA	12	TRBD1	TRBJ1-2
TGTGCCAGCAGCTTGGGCTCGGGAACCTACGAGCAGTACTTC	CASSLGSGTYEQYF	TRBV7-6	few	14	NA	TRBJ2-7
TGTGCCAGCAGTGGACTAGCGGGAGACCTGAGCACAGATACGCAGTATTTT	CASSGLAGDLSTDTQYF	TRBV7-9	few	17	TRBD2	TRBJ2-3
TGTGCCAGCAGCTTGATCACTAGCTCCCGGACCGGGGAGCTGTTTTTT	CASSLITSSRTGELFF	TRBV7-9	NA	16	NA	TRBJ2-2
TGCAGTGCTCCGATTTTGGGCGGCACTGAAGCTTTCTTT	CSAPILGGTEAFF	TRBV20-1	NA	13	NA	TRBJ1-1
TGTGCCAGTAACCCCGGGACAAGTAGCAATCAGCCCCAGCATTTT	CASNPGTSSNQPQHF	TRBV19	NA	15	NA	TRBJ1-5
TGTGCCAGCAGTTTATTGAGCCGCACAGATACGCAGTATTTT	CASSLLSRTDTQYF	TRBV27	NA	14	NA	TRBJ2-3
TGTGCCAGCAGCTTAGCGAAGTCGGGGGCAGTCACCGGGGAGCTGTTTTTT	CASSLAKSGAVTGELFF	TRBV7-2	NA	17	NA	TRBJ2-2
TGTGCCAGCAGCCAGGCCGGGACGGCGGTTTCCGGGCAGTACTTC	CASSQAGTAVSGQYF	TRBV13	NA	15	NA	TRBJ2-7
TGTGCCAGCATGGAGGGGGGTGCAGATACGCAGTATTTT	CASMEGGADTQYF	TRBV7-2	few	13	NA	TRBJ2-3
TGTGCCAGCAGCGAGCGGGACAGGGGACCAGATACGCAGTATTTT	CASSERDRGPDTQYF	TRBV11-2	NA	15	TRBD1	TRBJ2-3
TGTGCCAGTACCAATTCAGGGATAAGAACAGATACGCAGTATTTT	CASTNSGIRTDTQYF	TRBV6-2/TRBV6-3	NA	15	NA	TRBJ2-3
TGTGCCAGCAGCCCGAGACGGGGGCTGTCCTACGAGCAGTACTTC	CASSPRRGLSYEQYF	TRBV7-2	NA	15	NA	TRBJ2-7
TGTGCCAGCAGATTAGCGGGAGGGCCCTACGAGCAGTACTTC	CASRLAGGPYEQYF	TRBV6-2/TRBV6-3	NA	14	TRBD2	TRBJ2-7
TGTGCCAGCACCGATAACAGCATGAACACTGAAGCTTTCTTT	CASTDNSMNTEAFF	TRBV12-3/TRBV12-4	NA	14	NA	TRBJ1-1
TGTGCCATCAGTGAGGGCGGAACTACCTACGAGCAGTACTTC	CAISEGGTTYEQYF	TRBV10-3	NA	14	NA	TRBJ2-7
TGTGCCAGCAGTCTTCGACAGAACCCCCAGCATTTT	CASSLRQNPQHF	TRBV6-2/TRBV6-3	NA	12	NA	TRBJ1-5
TGTGCCAGCAGTTTTTCAGGGATGAAGCCCCAGCATTTT	CASSFSGMKPQHF	TRBV27	few	13	NA	TRBJ1-5
TGTGCCAGCAGCTTGCGACTAGCGGGAGACCACGAGCAGTACTTC	CASSLRLAGDHEQYF	TRBV7-2	few	15	TRBD2	TRBJ2-7
TGTGCCAGCAGTGAAAGGGACAATCGTTACTACGAGCAGTACTTC	CASSERDNRYYEQYF	TRBV2	few	15	NA	TRBJ2-7
TGTGCCTGGAGTAGGGGAATCGTTACTAGCGGGAGAGCAGATACGCAGTATTTT	CAWSRGIVTSGRADTQYF	TRBV30	few	18	TRBD2	TRBJ2-3
TGTGCCAGCAGCTTAGTCAAGGGAACCGGGGAGCTGTTTTTT	CASSLVKGTGELFF	TRBV7-9	many	14	NA	TRBJ2-2
TGTGCCAGCAGCCCCCGGCGTACTAGCACAGATACGCAGTATTTT	CASSPRRTSTDTQYF	TRBV9	many	15	NA	TRBJ2-3
TGTGCCAGCAGCCAATCGCCAGGACAGGCGAATCAGCCCCAGCATTTT	CASSQSPGQANQPQHF	TRBV6-1	many	16	TRBD1	TRBJ1-5
TGTGCCAGCAGCTTGGGATCCCGCCAGCCCCAGCATTTT	CASSLGSRQPQHF	TRBV27	NA	13	NA	TRBJ1-5
TGCAGTGCTCCTTCTCCGGACAGTCCGAATCAGCCCCAGCATTTT	CSAPSPDSPNQPQHF	TRBV20-1	few	15	NA	TRBJ1-5
TGTGCCAGCAGCTCCGGGACAGGGTTGTACGAGCAGTACTTC	CASSSGTGLYEQYF	TRBV7-9	NA	14	TRBD1	TRBJ2-7
TGTGCCAGCAGCTCTAGCGGGAGGTCCTACAATGAGCAGTTCTTC	CASSSSGRSYNEQFF	TRBV7-2	many	15	TRBD2	TRBJ2-1
TGTGCCAGCAGTTCGACAGATAGCTCCTACAATGAGCAGTTCTTC	CASSSTDSSYNEQFF	TRBV12-3/TRBV12-4	few	15	NA	TRBJ2-1
TGTGCCAGCAGTCTGCCCGTGGGGAGGAGGGACACTGAAGCTTTCTTT	CASSLPVGRRDTEAFF	TRBV12-3/TRBV12-4	NA	16	NA	TRBJ1-1
TGTGCCAGCAGCTCAGGCGGGAGAGGGACCGGGGAGCTGTTTTTT	CASSSGGRGTGELFF	TRBV6-6	once	15	TRBD2	TRBJ2-2
TGTGCCAGCAGTGCCGACAGGGAAACCGGGGAGCTGTTTTTT	CASSADRETGELFF	TRBV6-2/TRBV6-3	NA	14	TRBD1	TRBJ2-2
TGTGCCAGCGGTTTCATTGACAGGGGTTTGAACACTGAAGCTTTCTTT	CASGFIDRGLNTEAFF	TRBV12-3/TRBV12-4	few	16	TRBD1	TRBJ1-1
TGTGCCAGCAGTTACTTCGGGAATAGCAATCAGCCCCAGCATTTT	CASSYFGNSNQPQHF	TRBV6-2/TRBV6-3	NA	15	NA	TRBJ1-5
TGTGCCAGCAGCTTAAGACTAGCGGGGGTCCCCACCGGGGAGCTGTTTTTT	CASSLRLAGVPTGELFF	TRBV7-2	few	17	TRBD2	TRBJ2-2
TGTGCCAGCACCATTCCGGCCCAGGGCCAAGAGACCCAGTACTTC	CASTIPAQGQETQYF	TRBV7-6	many	15	NA	TRBJ2-5
TGCAGCGTCGTTGGCGCCTCTGGGGCCAACGTCCTGACTTTC	CSVVGASGANVLTF	TRBV29-1	few	14	NA	TRBJ2-6
TGTGCCAGCAGCTTAGGGGGTCGCGAGGAGACCCAGTACTTC	CASSLGGREETQYF	TRBV5-6	few	14	NA	TRBJ2-5
TGTGCCAGCAGTTTATGGGGCCTCGGCTACACCTTC	CASSLWGLGYTF	TRBV28	NA	12	NA	TRBJ1-2
TGTGCCAGCAGCTTATCCCAGGGGGGCAGCATAGGTGAAAAACTGTTTTTT	CASSLSQGGSIGEKLFF	TRBV7-8	few	17	TRBD1	TRBJ1-4
TGCAGCGTTGAAGATATGGGACTAGGTGTGGGCACAGATACGCAGTATTTT	CSVEDMGLGVGTDTQYF	TRBV29-1	NA	17	TRBD2	TRBJ2-3
TGTGCCAGCAGCTACCTAGCGGGAGGGGCCTACGAGCAGTACTTC	CASSYLAGGAYEQYF	TRBV7-2	NA	15	TRBD2	TRBJ2-7
TGTGCCAGCAGCTCCCTTCAAGTCGGCACCGGGGAGCTGTTTTTT	CASSSLQVGTGELFF	TRBV7-9	NA	15	NA	TRBJ2-2
TGTGCCAGCAGCCTTGACACCTATGGCACGAACATTCAGTACTTC	CASSLDTYGTNIQYF	TRBV6-2/TRBV6-3	NA	15	NA	TRBJ2-4
TGTGCCAGCAGTAGCTTATCGGGCGGCTCGATCGACCCGACGAACACCGGGGAGCTGTTTTTT	CASSSLSGGSIDPTNTGELFF	TRBV12-3/TRBV12-4	NA	21	NA	TRBJ2-2
TGTGCCAGCAGCTTGGAGGTCCCAACAGATACGCAGTATTTT	CASSLEVPTDTQYF	TRBV5-4	few	14	NA	TRBJ2-3
TGTGCCAGCAGCGGAGTGGGCCGCGACAACAATGAGCAGTTCTTC	CASSGVGRDNNEQFF	TRBV7-8	few	15	NA	TRBJ2-1
TGTGCCAGCAGCCGCACTAGCGGGGGGGCAGGGCATGAGCAGTTCTTC	CASSRTSGGAGHEQFF	TRBV7-2	few	16	TRBD2	TRBJ2-1